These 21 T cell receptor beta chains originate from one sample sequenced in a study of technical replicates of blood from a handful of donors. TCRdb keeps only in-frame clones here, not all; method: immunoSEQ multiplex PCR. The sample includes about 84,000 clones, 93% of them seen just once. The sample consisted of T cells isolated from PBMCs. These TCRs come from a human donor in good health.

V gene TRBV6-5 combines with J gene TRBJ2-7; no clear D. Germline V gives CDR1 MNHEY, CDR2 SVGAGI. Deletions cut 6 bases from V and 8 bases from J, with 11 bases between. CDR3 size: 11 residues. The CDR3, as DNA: TGTGCCAGCAGCTCCACGTACAAGCAGTACTTC. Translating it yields CASSSTYKQYF.

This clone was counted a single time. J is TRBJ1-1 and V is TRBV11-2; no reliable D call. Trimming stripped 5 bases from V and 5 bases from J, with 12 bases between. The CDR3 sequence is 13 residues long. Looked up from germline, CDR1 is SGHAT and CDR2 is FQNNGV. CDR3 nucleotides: TGTGCCAGCAGCCCCCACACGGGTACTGAAGCTTTCTTT. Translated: CASSPHTGTEAFF.

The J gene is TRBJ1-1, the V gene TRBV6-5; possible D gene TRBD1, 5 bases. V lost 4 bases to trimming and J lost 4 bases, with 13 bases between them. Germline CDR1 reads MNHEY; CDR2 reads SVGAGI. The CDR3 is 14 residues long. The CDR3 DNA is TGTGCCAGCAGTTTTGGTGGGGCAGGCACTGAAGCTTTCTTT. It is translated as CASSFGGAGTEAFF.

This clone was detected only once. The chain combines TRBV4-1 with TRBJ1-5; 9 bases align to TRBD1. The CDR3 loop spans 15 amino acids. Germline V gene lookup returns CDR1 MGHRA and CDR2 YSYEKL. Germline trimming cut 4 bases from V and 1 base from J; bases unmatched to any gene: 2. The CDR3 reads CASSRGTGSNQPQHF. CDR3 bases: TGCGCCAGCAGCCGAGGGACAGGGAGCAATCAGCCCCAGCATTTT.

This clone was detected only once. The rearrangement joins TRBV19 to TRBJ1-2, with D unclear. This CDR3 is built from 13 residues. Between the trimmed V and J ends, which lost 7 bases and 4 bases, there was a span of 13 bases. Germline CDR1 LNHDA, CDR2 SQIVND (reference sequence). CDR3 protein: CASTGSTGYGYTF. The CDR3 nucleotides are TGTGCCAGTACCGGGTCTACTGGCTATGGCTACACCTTC.

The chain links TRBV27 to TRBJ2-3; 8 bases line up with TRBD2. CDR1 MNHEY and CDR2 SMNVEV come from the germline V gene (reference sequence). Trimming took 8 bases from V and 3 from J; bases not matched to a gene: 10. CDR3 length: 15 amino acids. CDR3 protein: CASGVGTRGTDTQYF. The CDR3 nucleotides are TGTGCCAGCGGTGTAGGGACTAGGGGAACAGATACGCAGTATTTT.

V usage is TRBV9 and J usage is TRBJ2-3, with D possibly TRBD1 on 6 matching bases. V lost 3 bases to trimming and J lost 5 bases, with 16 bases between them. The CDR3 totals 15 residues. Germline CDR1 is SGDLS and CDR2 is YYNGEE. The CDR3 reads CASSGGGFDIDTQYF. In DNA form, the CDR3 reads TGTGCCAGCAGCGGAGGGGGTTTCGACATAGATACGCAGTATTTT.

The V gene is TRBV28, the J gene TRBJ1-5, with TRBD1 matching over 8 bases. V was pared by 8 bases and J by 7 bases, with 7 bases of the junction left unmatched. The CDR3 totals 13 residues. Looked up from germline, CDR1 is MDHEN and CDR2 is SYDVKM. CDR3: CASHGQGRQPQHF. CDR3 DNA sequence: TGTGCCAGCCATGGACAGGGTCGGCAGCCCCAGCATTTT.

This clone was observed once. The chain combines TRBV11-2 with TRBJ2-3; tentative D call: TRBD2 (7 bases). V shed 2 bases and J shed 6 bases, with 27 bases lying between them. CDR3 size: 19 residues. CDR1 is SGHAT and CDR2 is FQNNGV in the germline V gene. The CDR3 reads CASSLRGGDFGDVRDTQYF. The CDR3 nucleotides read TGTGCCAGCAGCTTAAGGGGGGGGGACTTTGGGGATGTTCGGGATACGCAGTATTTT.

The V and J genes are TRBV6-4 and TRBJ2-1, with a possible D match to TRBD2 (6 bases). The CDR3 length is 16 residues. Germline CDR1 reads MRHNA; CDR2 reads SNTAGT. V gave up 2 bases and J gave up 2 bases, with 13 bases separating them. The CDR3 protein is CASSDSAGRTYNEQFF. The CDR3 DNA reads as TGTGCCAGCAGTGACAGTGCGGGGCGAACCTACAATGAGCAGTTCTTC.

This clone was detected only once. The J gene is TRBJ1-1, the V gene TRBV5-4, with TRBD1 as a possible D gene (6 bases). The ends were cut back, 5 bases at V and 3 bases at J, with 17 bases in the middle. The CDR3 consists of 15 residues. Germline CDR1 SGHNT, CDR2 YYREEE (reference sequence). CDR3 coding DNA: TGTGCCAGCAGTCGAAGAGGGGGGGCGGACACTGAAGCTTTCTTT. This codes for CASSRRGGADTEAFF.

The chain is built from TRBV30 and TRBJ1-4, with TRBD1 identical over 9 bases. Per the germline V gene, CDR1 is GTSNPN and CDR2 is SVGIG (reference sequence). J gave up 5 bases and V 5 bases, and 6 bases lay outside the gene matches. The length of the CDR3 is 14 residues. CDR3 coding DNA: TGTGCCTGGCAACAGGGGGCGCGAAATGAAAAACTGTTTTTT. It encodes CAWQQGARNEKLFF.

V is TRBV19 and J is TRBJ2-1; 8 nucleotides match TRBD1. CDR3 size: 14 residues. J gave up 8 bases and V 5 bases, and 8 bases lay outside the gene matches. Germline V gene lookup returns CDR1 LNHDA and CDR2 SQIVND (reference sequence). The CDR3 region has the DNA TGTGCCAGTAGTGACCGGACAGGGTTTTATGAGCAGTTCTTC. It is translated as CASSDRTGFYEQFF.

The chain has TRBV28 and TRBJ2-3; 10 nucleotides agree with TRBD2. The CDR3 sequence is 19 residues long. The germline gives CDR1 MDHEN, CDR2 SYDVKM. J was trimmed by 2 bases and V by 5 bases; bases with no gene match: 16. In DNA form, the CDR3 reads TGTGCCAGCAGTGCCCCGGTCGGACTAGCGGTAAAATCCACAGATACGCAGTATTTT. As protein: CASSAPVGLAVKSTDTQYF.

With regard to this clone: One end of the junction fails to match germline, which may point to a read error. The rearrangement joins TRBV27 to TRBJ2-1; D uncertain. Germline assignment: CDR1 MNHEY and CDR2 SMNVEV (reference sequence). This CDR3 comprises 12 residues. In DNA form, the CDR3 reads TGCGCTTCCACTGGCTCCTACAATGAGCAGTTCTTC. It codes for CASTGSYNEQFF.

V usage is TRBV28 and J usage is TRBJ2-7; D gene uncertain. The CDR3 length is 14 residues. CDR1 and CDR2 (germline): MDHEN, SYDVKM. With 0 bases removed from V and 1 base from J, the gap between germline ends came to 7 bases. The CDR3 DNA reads TGTGCCAGCAGTTTATGGGGCAGATCCTACGAGCAGTACTTC. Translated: CASSLWGRSYEQYF.

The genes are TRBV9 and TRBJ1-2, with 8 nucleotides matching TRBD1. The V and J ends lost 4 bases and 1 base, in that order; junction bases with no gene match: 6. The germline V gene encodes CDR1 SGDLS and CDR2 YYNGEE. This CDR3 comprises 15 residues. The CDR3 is CASSPYRGFNYGYTF. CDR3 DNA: TGTGCCAGCAGCCCCTACAGGGGGTTTAACTATGGCTACACCTTC.

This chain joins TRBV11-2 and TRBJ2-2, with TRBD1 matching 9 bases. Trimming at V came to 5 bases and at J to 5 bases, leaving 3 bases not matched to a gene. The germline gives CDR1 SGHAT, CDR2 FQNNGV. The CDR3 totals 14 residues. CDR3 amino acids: CASSRDRVTGELFF. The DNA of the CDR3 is TGTGCCAGCAGCAGGGACAGGGTAACCGGGGAGCTGTTTTTT.

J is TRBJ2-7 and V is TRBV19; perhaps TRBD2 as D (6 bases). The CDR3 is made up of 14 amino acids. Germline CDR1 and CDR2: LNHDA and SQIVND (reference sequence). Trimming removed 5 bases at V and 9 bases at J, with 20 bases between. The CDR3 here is CASSPTRGLSVQYF. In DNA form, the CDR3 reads TGTGCCAGTAGTCCGACCCGGGGACTTAGCGTGCAGTACTTC.

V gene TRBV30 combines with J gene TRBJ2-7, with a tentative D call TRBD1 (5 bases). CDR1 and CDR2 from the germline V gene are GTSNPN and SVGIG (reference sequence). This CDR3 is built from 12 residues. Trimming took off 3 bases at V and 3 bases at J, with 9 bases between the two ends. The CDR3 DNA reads TGTGCCTGGAGCGTGGACAACTACGAGCAGTACTTC. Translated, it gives CAWSVDNYEQYF.

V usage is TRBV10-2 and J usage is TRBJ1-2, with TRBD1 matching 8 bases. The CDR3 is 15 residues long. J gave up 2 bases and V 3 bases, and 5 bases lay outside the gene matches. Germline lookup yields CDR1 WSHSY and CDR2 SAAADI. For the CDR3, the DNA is TGCGCCAGCAGTGACCGCAGGGGGCTCAACTATGGCTACACCTTC. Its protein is CASSDRRGLNYGYTF.